This is a list of T cell receptor beta chains from one sample in a study of blood T cell repertoires in COVID-19. The repertoire was sequenced with immunoSEQ multiplex PCR; TCRdb's copy has only in-frame clones and lacks some. The sample lists roughly 240,000 clones, roughly 79% occurring once. Sequencing used peripheral blood. The receptor set was obtained from an elderly woman with acute or convalescent COVID-19. The CDR3 runs from the conserved cysteine through the conserved F or W. A D gene is named only where the DNA matches it firmly. Clone size is given for some rows only: seen once, a few or many times, or a class if the clone is expanded.

V gene	J gene	clone size	D gene	CDR3 protein	CDR3 DNA
TRBV28	TRBJ1-4	-	-	CASTSPSGATNEKLFF	TGTGCCAGCACCTCTCCCTCCGGTGCAACTAATGAAAAACTGTTTTTT
TRBV7-2	TRBJ2-3	few	TRBD2	CASSSRRGGLSTDTQYF	TGTGCCAGCAGCTCTCGGCGGGGGGGCCTGAGCACAGATACGCAGTATTTT
TRBV5-1	TRBJ1-5	-	-	CASSRSGTGGQPQHF	TGCGCCAGCAGCCGGTCCGGGACGGGAGGGCAGCCCCAGCATTTT
TRBV6-4	TRBJ2-1	once	TRBD2	CASSARMGGPLFEQFF	TGTGCCAGCAGCGCCCGTATGGGAGGGCCTTTGTTTGAGCAGTTCTTC
TRBV18	TRBJ1-1	-	TRBD1	CASSPSPGQGRKNTEAFF	TGTGCCAGCTCACCATCCCCCGGACAGGGGAGGAAGAACACTGAAGCTTTCTTT
TRBV7-6	TRBJ2-1	-	-	CASSLPGLYNEQFF	TGTGCCAGCAGCTTACCGGGATTATACAATGAGCAGTTCTTC
TRBV14	TRBJ1-2	-	-	CASSKGLSYGYTF	TGTGCCAGCAGCAAAGGTCTTAGCTATGGCTACACCTTC
TRBV6-4	TRBJ2-1	-	TRBD1	CASSPSRDRHYNEQFF	TGTGCCAGCAGTCCCTCCCGGGACAGGCATTACAATGAGCAGTTCTTC
TRBV5-4	TRBJ1-1	once	TRBD1	CASSFQGAGTEAFF	TGTGCCAGCAGCTTCCAGGGGGCAGGGACTGAAGCTTTCTTT
TRBV5-6	TRBJ2-1	-	TRBD2	CASSLWTSIRNEQFF	TGTGCCAGCAGCTTGTGGACTAGCATTCGCAATGAGCAGTTCTTC
TRBV6-5	TRBJ1-5	-	TRBD1	CASRRDRLSNQPQHF	TGTGCCAGCAGGCGGGACAGATTAAGCAATCAGCCCCAGCATTTT
TRBV15	TRBJ1-4	-	-	CATSWKGATNEKLFF	TGTGCCACCAGCTGGAAGGGGGCAACTAATGAAAAACTGTTTTTT
TRBV7-2	TRBJ2-1	-	-	CASSPNGRRGDEQFF	TGTGCCAGCAGCCCCAACGGACGGAGGGGAGATGAGCAGTTCTTC
TRBV28	TRBJ2-1	-	TRBD2	CASSLLAGGLYNEQFF	TGTGCCAGCAGTCTCCTAGCGGGAGGGTTATACAATGAGCAGTTCTTC
TRBV28	TRBJ2-7	-	TRBD2	CASSTGTSGWYEQYF	TGTGCCAGCAGTACCGGGACTAGCGGGTGGTACGAGCAGTACTTC
TRBV19	TRBJ1-1	few	-	CASSIKELVNNTEAFF	TGTGCCAGTAGTATTAAGGAGTTAGTCAACAACACTGAAGCTTTCTTT
TRBV5-5	TRBJ2-1	-	TRBD1	CASSSSGTGGFNEQFF	TGTGCCAGCAGTTCATCCGGGACAGGGGGCTTCAATGAGCAGTTCTTC
TRBV25-1	TRBJ1-1	-	-	CASTEGRIGYTEAFF	TGTGCCAGCACCGAGGGCAGGATAGGGTACACTGAAGCTTTCTTT
TRBV28	TRBJ2-7	-	-	CASKGNIRSYEQYF	TGTGCCAGCAAGGGGAACATCCGCTCCTACGAGCAGTACTTC
TRBV7-2	TRBJ2-5	-	TRBD1	CASSQKKDRVLRETQYF	TGTGCCAGCAGCCAAAAAAAGGACAGGGTCTTGAGGGAGACCCAGTACTTC
TRBV5-1	TRBJ1-4	-	-	CASSLEGGEKLFF	TGCGCCAGCAGCTTGGAAGGGGGTGAAAAACTGTTTTTT
TRBV4-3	TRBJ2-3	-	TRBD2	CASSQVAGGPGDTQYF	TGCGCCAGCAGCCAAGTTGCGGGGGGGCCGGGAGATACGCAGTATTTT
TRBV2	TRBJ1-2	few	-	CASSESGVGYTF	TGTGCCAGCAGTGAGTCCGGGGTGGGCTACACCTTC
TRBV7-2	TRBJ2-5	-	-	CASSPTAGGETQYF	TGTGCCAGCAGCCCCACGGCCGGCGGGGAGACCCAGTACTTC
TRBV9	TRBJ2-3	-	TRBD2	CASSVASGLTDTQYF	TGTGCCAGCAGCGTAGCTAGCGGGCTGACAGATACGCAGTATTTT
TRBV5-4	TRBJ1-1	-	TRBD1	CASSGGTGARRTEAFF	TGTGCCAGCAGCGGGGGGACAGGGGCTAGGAGGACTGAAGCTTTCTTT
TRBV7-2	TRBJ1-4	-	TRBD1	CASSLAAGGYEKLFF	TGTGCCAGCAGCTTAGCGGCAGGGGGCTATGAAAAACTGTTTTTT
TRBV27	TRBJ1-3	-	TRBD1	CASRRTGGNTIYF	TGTGCCAGCAGGAGGACAGGGGGCAACACCATATATTTT
TRBV5-8	TRBJ2-6	-	-	CAGERGSGANVLTF	TGTGCCGGGGAGAGAGGTTCTGGGGCCAACGTCCTGACTTTC
TRBV7-2	TRBJ2-5	-	-	CASSLGSRGETQYF	TGTGCCAGCAGCTTAGGGTCTAGAGGAGAGACCCAGTACTTC
TRBV18	TRBJ2-3	-	-	CASSPSVPASTDTQYF	TGTGCCAGCTCACCATCAGTACCCGCTAGCACAGATACGCAGTATTTT
TRBV7-2	TRBJ1-2	few	TRBD1	CASSPRALDRVRGYTF	TGTGCCAGCAGCCCTCGCGCCTTGGACAGGGTGCGTGGCTACACCTTC
TRBV5-6	TRBJ2-3	-	-	CASSLPRATDTQYF	TGTGCCAGCAGCTTACCCAGGGCCACAGATACGCAGTATTTT
TRBV7-3	TRBJ1-2	-	-	CASSLTGIARGDYGYTF	TGTGCCAGCAGCTTAACCGGGATAGCCAGGGGAGACTATGGCTACACCTTC
TRBV4-1	TRBJ1-5	-	-	CASSQQDSNQPQHF	TGCGCCAGCAGCCAACAGGATAGCAATCAGCCCCAGCATTTT
TRBV7-9	TRBJ2-1	-	-	CASSLVGGGPNEQFF	TGTGCCAGCAGCTTAGTGGGGGGGGGCCCCAATGAGCAGTTCTTC
TRBV5-4	TRBJ2-3	-	TRBD2	CASSSRYAGGPDTQYF	TGTGCCAGCAGCTCCCGTTATGCGGGGGGGCCAGATACGCAGTATTTT
TRBV7-9	TRBJ2-2	-	TRBD2	CASSLTSGRQTGELFF	TGTGCCAGCAGCTTGACTAGCGGGAGGCAAACCGGGGAGCTGTTTTTT
TRBV25-1	TRBJ2-2	-	TRBD2	CASRDIAGGSTGELFF	TGTGCCAGCAGGGACATAGCGGGAGGTAGCACCGGGGAGCTGTTTTTT
TRBV9	TRBJ2-3	-	TRBD1	CASSVRGGTGVVPTDTQYF	TGTGCCAGCAGCGTACGGGGCGGGACAGGGGTCGTACCGACAGATACGCAGTATTTT